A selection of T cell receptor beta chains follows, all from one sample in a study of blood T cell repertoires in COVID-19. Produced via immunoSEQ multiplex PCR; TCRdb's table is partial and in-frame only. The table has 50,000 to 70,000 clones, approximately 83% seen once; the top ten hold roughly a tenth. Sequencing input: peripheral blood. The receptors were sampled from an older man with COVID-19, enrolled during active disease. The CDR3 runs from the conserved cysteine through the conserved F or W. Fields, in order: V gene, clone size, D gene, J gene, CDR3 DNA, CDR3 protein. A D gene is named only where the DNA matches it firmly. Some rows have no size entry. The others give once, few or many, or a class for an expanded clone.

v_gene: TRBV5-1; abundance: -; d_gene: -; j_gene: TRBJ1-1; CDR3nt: TGCGCCAGCAGCTCCAGGGCGGGGTCTGAAGCTTTCTTT; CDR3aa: CASSSRAGSEAFF
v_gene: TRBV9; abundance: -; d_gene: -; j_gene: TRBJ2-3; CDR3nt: TGTGCCAGCAGCGTAGCAGGCAGTGTGCGCACAGATACGCAGTATTTT; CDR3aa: CASSVAGSVRTDTQYF
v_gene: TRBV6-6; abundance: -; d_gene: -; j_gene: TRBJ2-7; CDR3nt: TGTGCCAGCAGCCCGGGGTCAAACTACGAGCAGTACTTC; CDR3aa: CASSPGSNYEQYF
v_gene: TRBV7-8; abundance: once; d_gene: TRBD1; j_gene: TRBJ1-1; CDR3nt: TGTGCCAGCAGCTTACGACAGGGGGAAGGAGACACTGAAGCTTTCTTT; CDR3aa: CASSLRQGEGDTEAFF
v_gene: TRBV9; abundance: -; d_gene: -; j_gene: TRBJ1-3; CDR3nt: TGTGCCAGCAGCCCCCGACTCCTCTCTGGAAACACCATATATTTT; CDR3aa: CASSPRLLSGNTIYF
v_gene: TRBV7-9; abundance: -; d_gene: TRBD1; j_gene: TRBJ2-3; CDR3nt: TGTGCCAGCAGCGAGGGGGACAGGAGCACAGATACGCAGTATTTT; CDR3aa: CASSEGDRSTDTQYF
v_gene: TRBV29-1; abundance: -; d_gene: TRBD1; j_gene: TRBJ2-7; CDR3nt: TGCAGCGTTTCGGGGACAGGGTCCTACGAGCAGTACTTC; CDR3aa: CSVSGTGSYEQYF
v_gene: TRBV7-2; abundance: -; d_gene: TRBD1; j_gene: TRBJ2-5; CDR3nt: TGTGCCAGCAGCTTCCGGACAGGGTGGGAGACCCAGTACTTC; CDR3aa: CASSFRTGWETQYF
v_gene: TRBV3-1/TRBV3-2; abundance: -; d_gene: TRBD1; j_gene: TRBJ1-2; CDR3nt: TGTGCCAGCAGCCAAGACCGAAAAACAGGGGTTTTCGGCTATGGCTACACCTTC; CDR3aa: CASSQDRKTGVFGYGYTF
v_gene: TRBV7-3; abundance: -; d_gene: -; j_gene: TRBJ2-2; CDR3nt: TGTGCCAGCAGCCATCCCACCGGGGAGCTGTTTTTT; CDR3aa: CASSHPTGELFF
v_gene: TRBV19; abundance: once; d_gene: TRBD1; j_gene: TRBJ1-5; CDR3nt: TGTGCCAGTAGTCCGCGGGACAGCTTTAATCAGCCCCAGCATTTT; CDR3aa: CASSPRDSFNQPQHF
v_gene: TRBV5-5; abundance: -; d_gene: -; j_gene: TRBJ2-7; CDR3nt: TGTGCCAGCAGCCCATGGGGGGAAACCTACGAGCAGTACTTC; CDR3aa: CASSPWGETYEQYF
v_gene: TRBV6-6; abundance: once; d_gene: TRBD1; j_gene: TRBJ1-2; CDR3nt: TGTGCCAGCAGTTACAAGGGGGCGTCCTATGGCTACACCTTC; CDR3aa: CASSYKGASYGYTF
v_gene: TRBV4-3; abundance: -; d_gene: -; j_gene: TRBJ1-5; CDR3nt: TGCGCCAGCAGCCAATCCAGGGAGGGCAATCAGCCCCAGCATTTT; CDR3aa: CASSQSREGNQPQHF
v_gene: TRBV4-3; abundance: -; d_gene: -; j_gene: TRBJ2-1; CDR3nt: TGCGCCAGCAGCCAAGATCAGGCGGGCTCCTACAATGAGCAGTTCTTC; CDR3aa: CASSQDQAGSYNEQFF
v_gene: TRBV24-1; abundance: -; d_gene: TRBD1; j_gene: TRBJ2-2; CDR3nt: TGTGCCACCAGAGGGGGCGGGTTTGCCGGGGAGCTGTTTTTT; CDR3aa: CATRGGGFAGELFF
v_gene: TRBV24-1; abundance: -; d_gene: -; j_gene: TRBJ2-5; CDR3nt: TGTGCCACCAGTGAGGGAGTAGAGACCCAGTACTTC; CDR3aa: CATSEGVETQYF
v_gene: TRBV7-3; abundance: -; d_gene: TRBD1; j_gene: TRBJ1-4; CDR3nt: TGTGCCAGCAGCTCCGACAGGGGGCAAACAGCAACTAATGAAAAACTGTTTTTT; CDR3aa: CASSSDRGQTATNEKLFF
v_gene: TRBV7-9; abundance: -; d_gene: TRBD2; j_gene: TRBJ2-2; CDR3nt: TGTGCCAGCAGCTGGGGGGGTTTCACCGGGGAGCTGTTTTTT; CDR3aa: CASSWGGFTGELFF
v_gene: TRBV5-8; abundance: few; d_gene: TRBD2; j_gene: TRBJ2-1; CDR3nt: TGTGCCAGCAGCTTCTGGACGGGAGGGGACTACAATGAGCAGTTCTTC; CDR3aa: CASSFWTGGDYNEQFF
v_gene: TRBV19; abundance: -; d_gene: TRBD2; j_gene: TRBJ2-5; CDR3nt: TGTGCCAGTAGTATCCTAGCGGGACAAGAGACCCAGTACTTC; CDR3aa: CASSILAGQETQYF
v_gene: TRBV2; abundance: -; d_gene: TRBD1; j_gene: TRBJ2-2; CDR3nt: TGTGCCAGCAGGGAGACAGGGGTCGGCGGGGAGCTGTTTTTT; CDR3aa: CASRETGVGGELFF
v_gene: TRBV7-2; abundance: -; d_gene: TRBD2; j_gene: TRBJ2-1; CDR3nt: TGTGCCAGCAGCCACTTACGGGCGGGAGCTCCTGAGCAGTTCTTC; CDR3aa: CASSHLRAGAPEQFF
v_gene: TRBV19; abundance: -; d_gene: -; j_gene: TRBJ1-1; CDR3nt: TGTGCCAGTAGTAGGCAGGGAGGCGACACTGAAGCTTTCTTT; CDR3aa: CASSRQGGDTEAFF
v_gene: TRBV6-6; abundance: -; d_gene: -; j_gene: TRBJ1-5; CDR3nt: TGTGCCAGCAGTCCCGGGGGGAGCAATCAGCCCCAGCATTTT; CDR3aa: CASSPGGSNQPQHF
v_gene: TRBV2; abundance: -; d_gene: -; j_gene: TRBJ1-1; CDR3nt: TGTGCCAGCAGCGGCGGGAGGCAAGCTTTCTTT; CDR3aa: CASSGGRQAFF
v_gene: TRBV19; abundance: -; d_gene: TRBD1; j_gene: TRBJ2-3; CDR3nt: TGTGCCAGCCGGAGCCCAGGGGGCTTCATCGCAGATACGCAGTATTTT; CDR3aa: CASRSPGGFIADTQYF
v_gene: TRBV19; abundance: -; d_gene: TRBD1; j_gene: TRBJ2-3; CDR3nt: TGTGCCAGTAGTCTTGGGACAGGGGAGCGATATACGCAGTATTTT; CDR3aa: CASSLGTGERYTQYF
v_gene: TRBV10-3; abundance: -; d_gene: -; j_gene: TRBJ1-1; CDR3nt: TGTGCCATCAGCGGACAGCCGCCGAACACTGAAGCTTTCTTT; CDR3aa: CAISGQPPNTEAFF
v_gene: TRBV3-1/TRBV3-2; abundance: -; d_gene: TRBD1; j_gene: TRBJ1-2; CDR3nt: TGTGCCAGCAGCCAAGAAGCGGCAGGGGGAGGCTACACCTTC; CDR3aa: CASSQEAAGGGYTF
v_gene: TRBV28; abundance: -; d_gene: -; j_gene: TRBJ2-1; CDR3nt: TGTGCCAGCAGAGCGAGGCCGCCTTACAATGAGCAGTTCTTC; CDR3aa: CASRARPPYNEQFF
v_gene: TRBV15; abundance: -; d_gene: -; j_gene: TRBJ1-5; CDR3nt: TGTGCCACCAGCAGAGTATTCCAGGCCAACAATCAGCCCCAGCATTTT; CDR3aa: CATSRVFQANNQPQHF
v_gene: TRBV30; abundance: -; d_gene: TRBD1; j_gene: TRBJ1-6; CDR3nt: TGTGCCTGGAGTGGAGACAGGGGGGTGGCCCTCCACTTT; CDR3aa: CAWSGDRGVALHF
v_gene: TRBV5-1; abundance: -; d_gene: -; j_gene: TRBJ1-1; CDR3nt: TGCGCCAGCAGCTTGGCACAGCCCGGCGATAAAGCTTTCTTT; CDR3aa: CASSLAQPGDKAFF
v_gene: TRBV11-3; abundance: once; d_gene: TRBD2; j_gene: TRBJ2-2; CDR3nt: TGTGCCAGCAAAGCGGGAGGCCCCCCGACCGGGGAGCTGTTTTTT; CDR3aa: CASKAGGPPTGELFF
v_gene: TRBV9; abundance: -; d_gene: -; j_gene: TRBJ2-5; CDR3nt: TGTGCCAGCAGCGTACTCGGGGTGGCAGAGACCCAGTACTTC; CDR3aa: CASSVLGVAETQYF
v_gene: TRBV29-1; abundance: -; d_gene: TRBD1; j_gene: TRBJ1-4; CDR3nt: TGCAGCGGCGCAGGGGGCACTAATGAAAAACTGTTTTTT; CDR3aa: CSGAGGTNEKLFF